Presented here are 10 T cell receptor beta chains from one specimen sequenced in a study of cytomegalovirus exposure and HLA in healthy donors. The protocol was immunoSEQ multiplex PCR, while the TCRdb copy is restricted to in-frame clones and leaves out a portion. The sample holds about 150,000 clones, 85% to 90% seen once. The sample was PBMCs. Receptor source: a woman aged 25 to 39 in good health and CMV-seropositive.

The chain couples TRBV2 to TRBJ2-2, with TRBD1 matching over 7 bases. CDR3 size: 14 residues. Germline V lookup: CDR1 SNHLY, CDR2 FYNNEI. The J segment lost 7 bases and the V segment lost 2 bases, leaving 4 bases of the junction unmatched. Here the CDR3 reads CASSELGQVGELFF. In DNA form, the CDR3 reads TGTGCCAGCAGTGAACTTGGACAGGTCGGGGAGCTGTTTTTT.

This chain uses TRBV5-6 with TRBJ2-3, with TRBD2 identical over 10 bases. The germline CDR1 and CDR2 sequences are SGHDT and YYEEEE. V lost 4 bases and J lost 4; bases outside the gene matches: 9. This CDR3 comprises 16 residues. The CDR3 sequence: CASSPPQRGGPDTQYF. The CDR3 nucleotides are TGTGCCAGCAGCCCCCCCCAGCGGGGGGGGCCAGATACGCAGTATTTT.

A single count supports this clone. The chain carries TRBV27 and TRBJ2-7; 13 positions agree with TRBD2. With V trimmed by 8 bases and J by 4 bases, 8 bases remained unmatched. The CDR3 is 15 amino acids. From germline, CDR1 is MNHEY and CDR2 SMNVEV (reference sequence). DNA of the CDR3: TGTGCCAGCCGCGAACTAGCGGGAGGGGAATACGAGCAGTACTTC. It translates to CASRELAGGEYEQYF.

The CDR3 sequence is CASSYSLDTGELFF. CDR3 nucleotides: TGTGCCAGCAGTTACAGCCTCGACACCGGGGAGCTGTTTTTT. The rearrangement uses TRBV6-6 and TRBJ2-2; no definite D call. The germline V and J ends were trimmed by 2 bases and 3 bases, with 7 bases remaining between them. Germline lookup yields CDR1 MNHNY and CDR2 SVGAGI (reference sequence). The CDR3 loop spans 14 amino acids.

This clone was counted between two and nine times. The rearrangement joins TRBV5-6 to TRBJ2-5; 11 bases map to TRBD2. The junction had 7 bases not matched to a gene; V was cut back by 4 bases and J by 5 bases. Looked up from germline, CDR1 is SGHDT and CDR2 is YYEEEE. The CDR3 is made up of 15 amino acids. The CDR3 loop reads CASSLYSGRAETQYF. The CDR3 DNA reads as TGTGCCAGCAGCCTGTATAGCGGGAGGGCGGAGACCCAGTACTTC.

This chain connects TRBV27 to TRBJ1-3, with D unresolved. The V and J ends lost 5 bases and 0 bases respectively, with 8 bases between them. The CDR3 runs to 14 residues. Germline V CDR1 and CDR2: MNHEY, SMNVEV (reference sequence). CDR3 coding DNA: TGTGCCAGCAGTCCGACTAGCTCTGGAAACACCATATATTTT. It codes for CASSPTSSGNTIYF.

This sequence joins TRBV15 and TRBJ2-5; 10 bases fit TRBD1. This CDR3 contains 16 residues. V gave up 3 bases and J gave up 3 bases; unmatched junction bases: 7. Germline V CDR1 and CDR2: LNHNV, YYDKDF (reference sequence). As DNA, the CDR3 is TGTGCCACCAGCAGCCGGGACAGGGGAACTAAAGAGACCCAGTACTTC. Translation: CATSSRDRGTKETQYF.

The rearrangement joins TRBV29-1 to TRBJ1-2, with D possibly TRBD1 on 6 matching bases. Germline V gives CDR1 SQVTM, CDR2 ANQGSEA. V was clipped by 4 bases and J by 8 bases, with 14 bases between them. The CDR3 length is 12 residues. The CDR3 DNA follows: TGCAGCGTTGGCCGGGGGGGCGCGGGCTACACCTTC. Translating it yields CSVGRGGAGYTF.

This clone was seen more than once but under ten times. This chain connects TRBV5-4 to TRBJ1-2, with 7 bases identical to TRBD1. This CDR3 has 13 residues. Per germline, CDR1 SGHNT and CDR2 YYREEE (reference sequence). The V gene end was trimmed by 5 bases and the J gene end by 2 bases; junction bases not matched to a gene: 3. This CDR3 reads CASSPDRNYGYTF. Written as DNA, the CDR3 is TGTGCCAGCAGTCCGGACAGGAACTATGGCTACACCTTC. The full variable domain, completed using reference TRBV5-4 and TRBJ1-2, is ETGVTQSPTHLIKTRGQQVTLRCSSQSGHNTVSWYQQALGQGPQFIFQYYREEENGRGNFPPRFSGLQFPNYSSELNVNALELDDSALYLCASSPDRNYGYTFGSGTRLTVV.

The chain employs TRBV20-1 and TRBJ1-2; D might be TRBD1 (5 bases). V was shortened by 5 bases and J by 5 bases, with 9 bases between the two germline ends. CDR1 and CDR2 (germline): DFQATT, SNEGSKA (reference sequence). CDR3 size: 11 residues. CDR3 residues: CSAPEGYGYTF. CDR3 DNA sequence: TGCAGTGCTCCGGAGGGGTATGGCTACACCTTC.